The 21 T cell receptor beta chains reported below all come from one sample, sequenced in a study of tumor-infiltrating lymphocytes in localized non-small cell lung cancer. TCRdb's copy holds only in-frame clones and misses some; the assay was immunoSEQ multiplex PCR. The data contain roughly 5,800 clones, around 82% of them seen just once; the ten biggest clones take up 9% to 10%. Sequenced sample: lung tumor tissue. All receptors come from a human donor with non-small cell lung cancer.

This chain connects TRBV2 to TRBJ2-3; no firm D call. The V end lost 3 bases, the J end lost 4 bases, and 5 bases lay between the germline ends. The CDR3 covers 12 residues. Germline CDR1 is SNHLY and CDR2 is FYNNEI. The CDR3 bases are TGTGCCAGCAGTGAGGGTCCAGATACGCAGTATTTT. It encodes CASSEGPDTQYF.

The chain combines TRBV6-1 with TRBJ1-2; 8 nucleotides line up with TRBD1. The CDR3 extends over 17 amino acids. V dropped 1 base and J dropped 4; count of bases not matched to a gene: 11. Germline CDR1 MNHNS, CDR2 SASEGT. The CDR3 DNA reads TGTGCCAGCAGTGAAGGAACAGGGGGATCGACTTCCTATGGCTACACCTTC. It encodes CASSEGTGGSTSYGYTF.

The gene calls are TRBV29-1 and TRBJ1-4; tentatively, D is TRBD1 (5 bases). Germline V gene data show CDR1 as SQVTM and CDR2 as ANQGSEA. Trimming shortened V by 7 bases and J by 7 bases, and 19 bases separated the two germline ends. CDR3 length: 14 residues. CDR3 nucleotides: TGCAGCGCTCAAGGTGGGGGGGACGGTGAAAAACTGTTTTTT. Its protein is CSAQGGGDGEKLFF.

V gene TRBV28 combines with J gene TRBJ2-3; 7 nucleotides line up with TRBD2. This CDR3 region has 17 residues. Germline V gives CDR1 MDHEN, CDR2 SYDVKM. The V and J ends lost 6 bases and 2 bases, in that order; junction bases with no gene match: 14. The CDR3 is CASSPPREALPTDTQYF. CDR3 coding DNA: TGTGCCAGCAGCCCCCCCCGGGAGGCCCTCCCCACAGATACGCAGTATTTT.

The rearrangement joins TRBV28 to TRBJ2-5, with 9 bases matching TRBD1. V shed 2 bases and J 5 bases; nucleotides not matched to a gene: 3. Germline values: CDR1 MDHEN, CDR2 SYDVKM. The length of the CDR3 is 14 residues. CDR3 sequence (DNA): TGTGCCAGCAGTTTAAGACAGGGGGGGGAGACCCAGTACTTC. It yields the protein CASSLRQGGETQYF.

This chain links TRBV2 with TRBJ1-5; 8 positions match TRBD1. The germline gives CDR1 SNHLY, CDR2 FYNNEI. The CDR3 loop spans 14 amino acids. J lost 5 bases, V lost 7 bases, and 7 bases had no gene match. The CDR3 nucleotides are TGTGCCAGCACTTCGGACAGGGTTTATCAGCCCCAGCATTTT. This gives the protein CASTSDRVYQPQHF.

The chain joins TRBV5-1 to TRBJ1-1, with no clear D. The CDR3 is 15 residues long. Germline values: CDR1 SGHRS, CDR2 YFSETQ. Trimming took off 5 bases at V and 0 bases at J, with 14 bases between the two ends. The chain's CDR3 is CASSPSGEMNTEAFF. The CDR3 nucleotides read TGCGCCAGCAGTCCTTCAGGAGAAATGAACACTGAAGCTTTCTTT.

As regards this clone: The junction shows a germline mismatch at one end, possibly a read error. The V call is TRBV6-6, the J call TRBJ1-2, with 9 bases identical to TRBD1. This CDR3 contains 15 residues. CDR1 is MNHNY, CDR2 SVGAGI, per germline (reference sequence). The CDR3 DNA reads as TGCGCCAGCAGTTACACGAGGGGACAGGGCTATGGCTACACCTTC. Residues: CASSYTRGQGYGYTF.

The chain is built from TRBV5-1 and TRBJ2-1; no clear D gene. The germline gives CDR1 SGHRS, CDR2 YFSETQ. The CDR3 extends over 12 amino acids. Between the trimmed V and J ends, which lost 4 bases and 5 bases, there was a span of 7 bases. The CDR3 reads CASSTQNNEQFF. The CDR3 DNA follows: TGCGCCAGCAGCACACAGAACAATGAGCAGTTCTTC.

The rearrangement joins TRBV30 to TRBJ2-5; 9 bases are shared with TRBD1. Germline V CDR1 and CDR2: GTSNPN, SVGIG (reference sequence). The CDR3 is 15 amino acids. Trimming cost V 3 bases and J 6 bases; bases outside gene matches: 11. The CDR3 coding sequence is TGTGCCTGGAGCACCTCGGACAGGGGACGGCAGACCCAGTACTTC. Residues: CAWSTSDRGRQTQYF.

The rearrangement uses TRBV7-2 and TRBJ2-5; D is unresolved. V was shortened by 1 base and J by 6 bases, with 6 bases between the two germline ends. The CDR3 covers 12 residues. The germline V gene encodes CDR1 SGHTA and CDR2 FQGNSA. Here the CDR3 DNA reads TGTGCCAGCAGCTTAGGGGGAAAGACCCAGTACTTC. Its translation is CASSLGGKTQYF.

V is TRBV19 and J is TRBJ1-1; D is uncertain. Germline assignment: CDR1 LNHDA and CDR2 SQIVND (reference sequence). V lost 5 bases and J lost 2, with 12 bases in between. CDR3 length: 14 amino acids. CDR3 residues: CASSQLPSNTEAFF. The CDR3 DNA is TGTGCCAGTAGTCAACTACCATCAAACACTGAAGCTTTCTTT.

The chain has TRBV4-1 and TRBJ2-5; D possibly matches TRBD1 or TRBD2 (5 bases each). V shed 1 base and J shed 5 bases, with 11 bases lying between them. CDR1 and CDR2 from the germline V gene are MGHRA and YSYEKL. The CDR3 extends over 14 amino acids. CDR3 residues: CASSQAGYRETQYF. The DNA of the CDR3 is TGCGCCAGCAGCCAAGCGGGGTACAGGGAGACCCAGTACTTC.

The chain is built from TRBV5-1 and TRBJ2-5, with D hard to call. V lost 3 bases to trimming and J lost 2 bases, with 11 bases between them. The CDR3 spans 14 residues. Germline CDR1 SGHRS, CDR2 YFSETQ. The CDR3 loop is CASSSGKAQETQYF. CDR3 sequence (DNA): TGCGCCAGCAGCTCTGGGAAGGCGCAAGAGACCCAGTACTTC. Drawing the rest from reference TRBV5-1 and TRBJ2-5, the complete variable domain is KAGVTQTPRYLIKTRGQQVTLSCSPISGHRSVSWYQQTPGQGLQFLFEYFSETQRNKGNFPGRFSGRQFSNSRSEMNVSTLELGDSALYLCASSSGKAQETQYFGPGTRLLVL.

This rearrangement joins TRBV5-4 to TRBJ2-5, with D maybe TRBD1 (5 bases). The CDR3 covers 15 residues. Between the trimmed V and J ends, which lost 3 bases and 4 bases, there was a span of 16 bases. Germline V gene sequence: CDR1 SGHNT, CDR2 YYREEE (reference sequence). CDR3: CASSWGWVPGETQYF. The DNA for the CDR3 is TGTGCCAGCAGCTGGGGCTGGGTCCCAGGAGAGACCCAGTACTTC.

The rearrangement uses TRBV6-6 and TRBJ1-2; D call uncertain. The CDR3 spans 13 residues. V was cut by 5 bases and J by 4 bases, with 11 bases left in between. Germline CDR1 MNHNY, CDR2 SVGAGI (reference sequence). DNA of the CDR3: TGTGCCAGCAGTATAGGGCGGGGCTATGGCTACACCTTC. Protein sequence: CASSIGRGYGYTF.

Points on this clone: Within the sample, other DNA sequences also encode this same CDR3. The rearrangement links TRBV7-8 to TRBJ2-7, with D possibly being TRBD2 (5 bases). There are 14 residues in the CDR3. Trimming took off 5 bases at V and 4 bases at J, with 15 bases between the two ends. Germline-derived CDR1 and CDR2 are SGHVS and FQNEAQ. The CDR3 DNA follows: TGTGCCAGCAGCGACCCGGGAACTGCGTACGAGCAGTACTTC. It specifies CASSDPGTAYEQYF.

This sequence joins TRBV14 and TRBJ2-5, with no clear D. V was cut by 1 base and J by 2 bases, with 8 bases left in between. CDR1 and CDR2 (germline): SGHDN, FVKESK. This CDR3 has 14 residues. CDR3 nucleotides: TGTGCCAGCAGCCAAGGGATCTATCAAGAGACCCAGTACTTC. It codes for CASSQGIYQETQYF.

This chain links TRBV6-5 with TRBJ1-1; 9 bases are shared with TRBD1. This CDR3 comprises 14 residues. V was pared by 1 base and J by 3 bases, with 0 bases of the junction left unmatched. CDR1 is MNHEY and CDR2 is SVGAGI in the germline V gene. The CDR3 spells CASSYYRGHTEAFF. CDR3 bases: TGTGCCAGCAGTTACTACAGGGGGCACACTGAAGCTTTCTTT.

As DNA, the CDR3 is TGTGCCAGTAGTATGACCCCAGGGGCTAACACCGGGGAGCTGTTTTTT. Translated: CASSMTPGANTGELFF. The chain has TRBV19 and TRBJ2-2, with a weak D call TRBD1 (6 bases). CDR1 and CDR2 from the germline V gene are LNHDA and SQIVND (reference sequence). V was trimmed by 3 bases and J by 2 bases, leaving 13 bases between them. The CDR3 length is 16 residues.

The V gene is TRBV5-1, the J gene TRBJ2-5; D may be TRBD1 or TRBD2 (5 bases each). Trimming took 0 bases from V and 5 from J, leaving 11 bases between them. The V gene's germline CDR1 is SGHRS and CDR2 YFSETQ. The CDR3 is 14 amino acids. The chain's CDR3 is CASSLVSEGETQYF. The CDR3 bases are TGCGCCAGCAGCTTGGTTAGCGAGGGGGAGACCCAGTACTTC.